This is a list of T cell receptor beta chains from one sample in a study of T cell responses to AZD1222 COVID-19 vaccine. Profiling relied on immunoSEQ multiplex PCR, and the TCRdb table lists in-frame clones only, not all of them. Counted here are about 40,000 clones, 88% occurring once; the ten biggest clones make up 26%. The sequencing here drew on peripheral blood, taken 28 days after the second dose of the MenACWY control vaccine. These receptor sequences come from an adult who received the MenACWY meningococcal vaccine as a control. Each CDR3 is given with its conserved first and last residue. Each record gives: V gene, D gene, J gene, clone size, CDR3 protein, CDR3 DNA. A D gene is named only where the DNA matches it firmly. Clone size appears in some rows only: once, few, many, or a class for an expanded clone.

v_call: TRBV7-9; d_call: NA; j_call: TRBJ2-1; clone_size: NA; cdr3_aa: CASSGPALRERVYNEQFF; cdr3_nt: TGTGCCAGCAGCGGCCCCGCTTTAAGGGAGAGGGTGTACAATGAGCAGTTCTTC
v_call: TRBV1; d_call: NA; j_call: TRBJ2-2; clone_size: NA; cdr3_aa: CTSSQGFHLPGPPNTGELFF; cdr3_nt: TGCACCAGCAGCCAAGGCTTCCATCTACCGGGCCCCCCGAACACCGGGGAGCTGTTTTTT
v_call: TRBV5-4; d_call: NA; j_call: TRBJ2-3; clone_size: NA; cdr3_aa: CATRGGTTDTQYF; cdr3_nt: TGTGCCACCCGTGGGGGGACCACAGATACGCAGTATTTT
v_call: TRBV5-1; d_call: TRBD1; j_call: TRBJ2-1; clone_size: NA; cdr3_aa: CASSLGDRDDNEQFF; cdr3_nt: TGCGCCAGCAGCTTGGGGGACAGGGATGACAATGAGCAGTTCTTC
v_call: TRBV9; d_call: TRBD1; j_call: TRBJ1-4; clone_size: NA; cdr3_aa: CASSGHTGGKEKLFF; cdr3_nt: TGTGCCAGCAGCGGACACACAGGGGGCAAGGAAAAACTGTTTTTT
v_call: TRBV30; d_call: NA; j_call: TRBJ2-1; clone_size: NA; cdr3_aa: CAWSPQGGEQFF; cdr3_nt: TGTGCCTGGAGTCCCCAGGGGGGTGAGCAGTTCTTC
v_call: TRBV2; d_call: NA; j_call: TRBJ1-1; clone_size: NA; cdr3_aa: CAGVRLGNTEAFF; cdr3_nt: TGTGCCGGGGTTCGTTTAGGGAACACTGAAGCTTTCTTT
v_call: TRBV19; d_call: NA; j_call: TRBJ1-5; clone_size: few; cdr3_aa: CASSIRGAGNQPQHF; cdr3_nt: TGTGCCAGTAGTATTCGGGGCGCGGGGAATCAGCCCCAGCATTTT
v_call: TRBV7-9; d_call: NA; j_call: TRBJ2-3; clone_size: NA; cdr3_aa: CARPASSFPDTQYF; cdr3_nt: TGTGCCAGACCGGCCTCTAGCTTCCCAGATACGCAGTATTTT
v_call: TRBV28; d_call: TRBD1; j_call: TRBJ1-4; clone_size: NA; cdr3_aa: CASSDRGRDEKLFF; cdr3_nt: TGTGCCAGCTCAGACAGGGGGCGCGACGAAAAACTGTTTTTT
v_call: TRBV7-8; d_call: NA; j_call: TRBJ1-3; clone_size: once; cdr3_aa: CASSYSTDPIGNTIYF; cdr3_nt: TGTGCCAGCAGCTATTCGACGGACCCCATTGGAAACACCATATATTTT
v_call: TRBV9; d_call: TRBD2; j_call: TRBJ2-1; clone_size: NA; cdr3_aa: CASSVRSGRAPNNEQFF; cdr3_nt: TGTGCCAGCAGCGTACGTAGCGGGAGGGCCCCCAACAATGAGCAGTTCTTC